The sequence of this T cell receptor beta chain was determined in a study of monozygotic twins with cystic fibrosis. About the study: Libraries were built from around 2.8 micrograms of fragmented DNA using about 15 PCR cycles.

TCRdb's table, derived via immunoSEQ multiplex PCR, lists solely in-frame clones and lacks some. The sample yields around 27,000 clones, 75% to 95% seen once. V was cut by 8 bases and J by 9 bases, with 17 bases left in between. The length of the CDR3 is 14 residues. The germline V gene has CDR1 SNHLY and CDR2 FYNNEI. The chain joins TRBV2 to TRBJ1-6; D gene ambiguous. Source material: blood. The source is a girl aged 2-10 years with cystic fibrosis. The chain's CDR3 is CASGNGENVSPLHF. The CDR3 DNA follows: TGTGCCAGCGGGAATGGGGAGAACGTTTCACCCCTCCACTTT.